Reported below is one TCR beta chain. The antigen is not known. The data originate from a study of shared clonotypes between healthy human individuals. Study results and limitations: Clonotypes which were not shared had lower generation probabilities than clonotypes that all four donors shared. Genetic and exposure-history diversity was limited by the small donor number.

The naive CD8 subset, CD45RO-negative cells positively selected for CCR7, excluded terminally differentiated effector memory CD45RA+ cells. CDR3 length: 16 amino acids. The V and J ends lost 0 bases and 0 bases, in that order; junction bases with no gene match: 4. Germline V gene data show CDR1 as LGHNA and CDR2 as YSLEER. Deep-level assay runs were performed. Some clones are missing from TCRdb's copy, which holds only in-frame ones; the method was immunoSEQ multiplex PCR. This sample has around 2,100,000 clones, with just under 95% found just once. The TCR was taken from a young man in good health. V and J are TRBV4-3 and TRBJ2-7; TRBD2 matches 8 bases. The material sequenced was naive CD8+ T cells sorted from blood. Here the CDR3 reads CASSQEGREGSYEQYF. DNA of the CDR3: TGCGCCAGCAGCCAAGAAGGCCGGGAGGGCTCCTACGAGCAGTACTTC.